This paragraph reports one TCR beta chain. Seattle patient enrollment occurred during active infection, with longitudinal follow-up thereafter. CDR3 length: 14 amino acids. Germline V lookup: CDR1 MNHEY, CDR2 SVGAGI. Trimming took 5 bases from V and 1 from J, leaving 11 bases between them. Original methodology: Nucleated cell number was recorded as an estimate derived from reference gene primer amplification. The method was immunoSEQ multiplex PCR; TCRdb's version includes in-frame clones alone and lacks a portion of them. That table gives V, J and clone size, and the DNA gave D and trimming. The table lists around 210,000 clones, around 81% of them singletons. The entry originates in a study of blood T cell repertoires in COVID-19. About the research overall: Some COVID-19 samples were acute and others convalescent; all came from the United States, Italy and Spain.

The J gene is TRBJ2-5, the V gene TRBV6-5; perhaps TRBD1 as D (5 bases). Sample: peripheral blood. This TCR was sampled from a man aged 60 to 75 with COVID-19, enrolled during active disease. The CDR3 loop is CASSLGHRQETQYF. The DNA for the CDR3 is TGTGCCAGCAGTCTCGGACACCGCCAAGAGACCCAGTACTTC.